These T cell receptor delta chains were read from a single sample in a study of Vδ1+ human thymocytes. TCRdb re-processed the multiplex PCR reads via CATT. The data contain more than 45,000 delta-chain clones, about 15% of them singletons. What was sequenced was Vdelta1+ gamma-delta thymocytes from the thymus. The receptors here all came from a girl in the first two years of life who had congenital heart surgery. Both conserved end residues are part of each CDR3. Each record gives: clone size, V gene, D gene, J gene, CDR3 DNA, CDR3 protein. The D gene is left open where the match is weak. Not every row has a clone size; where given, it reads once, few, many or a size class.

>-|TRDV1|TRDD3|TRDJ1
TGTGCTCTTGGGAAAGGGACACCCTACGATGTGGTGGGGGATTCCCTTGAGTACACCGATAAACTCATCTTT
CALGKGTPYDVVGDSLEYTDKLIF
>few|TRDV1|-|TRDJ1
TGTGCTCTTGGGGAACTCCAGGCACCGATGTCAATGCACACGTACATTGCCGATAAACTCATCTTT
CALGELQAPMSMHTYIADKLIF
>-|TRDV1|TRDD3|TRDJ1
TGTGCTCTTGGGTCCCCACTTCCTACTGGGGGATACGCCTTGTACACCGATAAACTCATCTTT
CALGSPLPTGGYALYTDKLIF
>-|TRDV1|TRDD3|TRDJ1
TGTGCTCTTGGGGAACTGAGGGGCCGTACTGGGGGATCTCGCCGGCCTTCTTACACCGATAAACTCATCTTT
CALGELRGRTGGSRRPSYTDKLIF
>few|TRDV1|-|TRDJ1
TGTGCTCTTGGGCCTCCTTCGTCCTACGTCGGAATGGGGAACACCGATAAACTCATCTTT
CALGPPSSYVGMGNTDKLIF
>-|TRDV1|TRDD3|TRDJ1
TGTGCTCTTGGGGAAGCTGCCACCTATAATGAAACTTCCGTCTCTGGGGGATACGACGATAAACTCATCTTT
CALGEAATYNETSVSGGYDDKLIF
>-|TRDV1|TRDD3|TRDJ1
TGTGCTCTTGGGCCCCCTCCTTCCTACATTCGACTGGGGGATATTAGGGATCCCGATAAACTCATCTTT
CALGPPPSYIRLGDIRDPDKLIF
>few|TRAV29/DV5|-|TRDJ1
-
CSVLLCSKPDIKLGIPLYTDKLIF
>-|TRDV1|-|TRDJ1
TGTGCTCTTGGGGAACTCCCAGGTCTCGCTATACGAACTGAACTCATCTTT
CALGELPGLAIRTELIF
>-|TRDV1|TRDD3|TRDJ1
TGTGCTCTTGGGGAACTAGAATCGCCCCTCCACGCTCTACTGGGGGTCGATAAACTCATCTTT
CALGELESPLHALLGVDKLIF
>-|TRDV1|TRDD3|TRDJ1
TGTGCTCTTGGGGAACCATCCCCCCGTACTGGGGATGAGCCCGATAAACTCATCTTT
CALGEPSPRTGDEPDKLIF
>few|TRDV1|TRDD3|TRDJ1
TGTGCTCTTGGGGACCGTTCCCAGGGTACTGGGGGCTCTGAAGGTTTCTATAAACTCATCTTT
CALGDRSQGTGGSEGFYKLIF
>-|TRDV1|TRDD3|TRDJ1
TGTGCTCTATGTTCCCGACCATGTACTGGGGGATCCGTCGGACTCATCTTT
CALCSRPCTGGSVGLIF
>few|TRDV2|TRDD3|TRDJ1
TGTGCCTGTGACACCTTGTACTGGGGGATACGCTTGGGCACCGATAAACTCATCTTT
CACDTLYWGIRLGTDKLIF
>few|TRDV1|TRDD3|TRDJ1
TGTGCTCTTGGGGAACTCCTAAGTTTGGGGGAACTGTACACCGATAAACTCATCTTT
CALGELLSLGELYTDKLIF
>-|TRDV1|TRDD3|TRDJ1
TGTGCTCTTGGGGAACTAGGCCTTGTACTGGGGGATCCTGGCGAGGCCGATAAACTCATCTTT
CALGELGLVLGDPGEADKLIF
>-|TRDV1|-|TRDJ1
TGTGCTCTTGGGCGAGGGCCTTCCTGGAGTCTGGGGGCGCCTTACACCGATAAACTCATCTTT
CALGRGPSWSLGAPYTDKLIF
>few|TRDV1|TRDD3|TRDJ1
TGTGCTCTTGGGGAGTGGCGCCCCTGCCTTCCCATATACCACACAAAACTGGGGGATACCCCAACCGATAAACTCATCTTT
CALGEWRPCLPIYHTKLGDTPTDKLIF
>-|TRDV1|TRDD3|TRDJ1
TGTGCTCTTGGGTCGAATCCTTCCAGAAATACTGGGGGATGGATCGATAAACTCATCTTT
CALGSNPSRNTGGWIDKLIF
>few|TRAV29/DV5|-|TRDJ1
TGTGCAGCAACCCGCACTGAGTACACCGATAAACTCATCTTT
CAATRTEYTDKLIF
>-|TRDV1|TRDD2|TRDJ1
TGTGCTCTTGGGGTTAGGGTTCCTACTCGGGGACTATACACCGATAAACTCATCTTT
CALGVRVPTRGLYTDKLIF
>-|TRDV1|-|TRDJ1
TGTGCTCTTGGGAGTCCTGGTAAACCGTACACCGATAAACTCATCTTT
CALGSPGKPYTDKLIF
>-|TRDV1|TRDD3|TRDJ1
TGTGCTCTTGGGGGACCCCCTCCTAGTCATGGGGGATCCGCCGGGCACACTGATAAACTCATCTTT
CALGGPPPSHGGSAGHTDKLIF
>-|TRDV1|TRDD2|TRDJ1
TGTGCTCTTGGGGAACTAAGAACCTTCCTCGAAATTGCCCGGTACACCGATAAACTCATCTTT
CALGELRTFLEIARYTDKLIF
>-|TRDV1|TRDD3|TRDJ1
TGTGCTCTTGGGGAACAGCCTGGGGGATTCGATAAACTCATCTTT
CALGEQPGGFDKLIF
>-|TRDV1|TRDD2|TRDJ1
TGTGCTCTTGGGGACTTAGCCTTCCTACGGACCTACTGCTCCACCGATAAACTCATCTTT
CALGDLAFLRTYCSTDKLIF
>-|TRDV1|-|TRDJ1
TGTGCTCTTGGGGAGACTACGGGGGGACCTCCGTACACCGATAAACTCATCTTT
CALGETTGGPPYTDKLIF
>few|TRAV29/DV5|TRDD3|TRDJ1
TGTGCAGCAAGCGCGGATTTCCTATCGACGGGGGATAGGGATAAACTCATCTTT
CAASADFLSTGDRDKLIF
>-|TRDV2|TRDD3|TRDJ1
TGTGCCTGTGACCTAGCCTTCCGACTGGGGGATAGACAAAACACCGATAAACTCATCTTT
CACDLAFRLGDRQNTDKLIF
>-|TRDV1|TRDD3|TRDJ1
TGTGCTCTTGGGGAAGGAAAAAGAAAACTGGGGGATACCGATAAACTCATCTTT
CALGEGKRKLGDTDKLIF
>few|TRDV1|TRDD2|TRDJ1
TGTGCTCTTGGGGACCCTTCCTCCTCGGGAGTGGACCACTTCCCCAACCATTACACCGATAAACTCATCTTT
CALGDPSSSGVDHFPNHYTDKLIF
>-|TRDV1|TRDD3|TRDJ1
TGTGCTCTCTACTCCCCTACCAGTGGGGATAGGGGGTTTAGATACACCGATAAACTCATCTTT
CALYSPTSGDRGFRYTDKLIF
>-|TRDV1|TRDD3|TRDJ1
TGTGCTCTTGGAACCTCAGTACTGGGGGATACCTCTTACACCGATAAACTCATCTTT
CALGTSVLGDTSYTDKLIF
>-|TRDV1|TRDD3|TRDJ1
TGTGCTATGAAGGTGGGGGATACCGGTAGGTACACCGATAAACTCATCTTT
CAMKVGDTGRYTDKLIF